This is a list of T cell receptor beta chains from one sample in a study of regulatory T cells in long-lasting Graves disease. One entry per CDR3 protein results from TCRdb running MiXCR on the multiplex PCR reads. Among 700,000 or so distinct CDR3 sequences, about 32% were seen once, and the ten largest hold 40% to 50%. The sequences come from peripheral blood mononuclear cells (PBMCs), collected when the disease was refractory, from a patient treated with antithyroid drugs. The receptors here all came from a female donor with Graves disease. The CDR3 runs from the conserved cysteine through the conserved F or W. A D gene is named only where the DNA matches it firmly. The listing skips clone size in some rows; elsewhere it reads once, few, many or a size class.

V: TRBV5-4; size: NA; J: TRBJ1-1; D: NA; CDR3: CASSSGVSNTEAFF; DNA: TGTGCCAGCAGCTCAGGGGTTTCGAACACTGAAGCTTTCTTT
V: TRBV20-1; size: few; J: TRBJ2-7; D: NA; CDR3: CSASRLVGPYEQYF; DNA: TGCAGTGCTAGCCGCCTAGTGGGTCCCTACGAGCAGTACTTC
V: TRBV20-1; size: NA; J: TRBJ1-1; D: NA; CDR3: CSARGVLTEAFF; DNA: TGCAGTGCCAGAGGAGTTTTGACTGAAGCTTTCTTT
V: TRBV3-1; size: many; J: TRBJ1-1; D: NA; CDR3: CASSQKMNTEAFF; DNA: TGTGCCAGCAGCCAGAAGATGAACACTGAAGCTTTCTTT
V: TRBV5-1; size: NA; J: TRBJ1-1; D: TRBD1; CDR3: CASSLVSGTGGNVGQNTEAFF; DNA: TGCGCCAGCAGCTTGGTCTCCGGGACAGGGGGGAACGTTGGACAGAACACTGAAGCTTTCTTT
V: TRBV29-1; size: few; J: TRBJ2-7; D: TRBD1; CDR3: CSVDGQGGTYEQYF; DNA: TGCAGCGTTGACGGACAGGGGGGGACCTACGAGCAGTACTTC
V: TRBV20-1; size: NA; J: TRBJ1-5; D: NA; CDR3: CSARASGVRNQPQHF; DNA: TGCAGTGCTAGGGCCTCAGGGGTGCGGAATCAGCCCCAGCATTTT
V: TRBV28; size: NA; J: TRBJ1-5; D: NA; CDR3: CASSPLIEGGHPPGNQPQHF; DNA: TGTGCCAGCAGTCCACTCATTGAGGGTGGCCACCCCCCAGGCAATCAGCCCCAGCATTTT
V: TRBV10-3; size: NA; J: TRBJ1-2; D: TRBD1; CDR3: CAISEPLGTGVNYGYTF; DNA: TGTGCCATCAGTGAGCCCCTTGGGACAGGGGTTAACTATGGCTACACCTTC
V: TRBV19; size: NA; J: TRBJ1-6; D: NA; CDR3: CAGEAPKKGVDSPLHF; DNA: TGTGCCGGGGAGGCTCCTAAGAAGGGAGTGGATTCACCCCTCCACTTT
V: TRBV3-1; size: many; J: TRBJ2-5; D: NA; CDR3: CASSQIGAGETQYF; DNA: TGTGCCAGCAGCCAAATAGGGGCAGGGGAGACCCAGTACTTC
V: TRBV19; size: NA; J: TRBJ1-2; D: NA; CDR3: CASSPTTGLAGYTF; DNA: TGTGCCAGTAGTCCTACCACAGGGTTGGCTGGCTACACCTTC
V: TRBV28; size: few; J: TRBJ1-5; D: NA; CDR3: CASTPDPRGQPQHF; DNA: TGTGCCAGCACCCCCGACCCCCGTGGCCAGCCCCAGCATTTT
V: TRBV7-3; size: NA; J: TRBJ1-1; D: TRBD1; CDR3: CASSLMTGGRTEAFF; DNA: TGTGCCAGCAGCTTAATGACAGGGGGCCGGACTGAAGCTTTCTTT
V: TRBV5-1; size: NA; J: TRBJ1-5; D: TRBD1; CDR3: CASSLEGTGNQPQHF; DNA: TGCGCCAGCAGCTTGGAAGGGACAGGGAATCAGCCCCAGCATTTT
V: TRBV7-2; size: NA; J: TRBJ2-7; D: NA; CDR3: CASSPWGSYEQYF; DNA: TGTGCCAGCAGCCCCTGGGGCTCCTACGAGCAGTACTTC
V: TRBV6-1; size: many; J: TRBJ1-1; D: NA; CDR3: CASSDRGTNTEAFF; DNA: TGTGCCAGCAGTGACAGAGGTACGAACACTGAAGCTTTCTTT
V: TRBV28; size: NA; J: TRBJ2-2; D: TRBD2; CDR3: CASSTRLAGNTGELFF; DNA: TGTGCCAGCAGTACCAGACTAGCGGGAAACACCGGGGAGCTGTTTTTT
V: TRBV7-3; size: many; J: TRBJ1-5; D: TRBD1; CDR3: CASSLRGQGNQPQHF; DNA: TGTGCCAGCAGCTTAAGGGGACAGGGCAATCAGCCCCAGCATTTT
V: TRBV6-1; size: NA; J: TRBJ2-1; D: TRBD2; CDR3: CASKSGGSSYNEQFF; DNA: TGTGCCAGCAAGTCGGGCGGGAGCTCCTACAATGAGCAGTTCTTC
V: TRBV15; size: few; J: TRBJ1-5; D: NA; CDR3: CATSGRGLISNQPQHF; DNA: TGTGCCACCAGCGGGAGGGGATTGATTAGCAATCAGCCCCAGCATTTT
V: TRBV27; size: few; J: TRBJ2-7; D: NA; CDR3: CASTDRGGRYYEQYF; DNA: TGTGCCAGCACCGATCGGGGCGGCCGTTACTACGAGCAGTACTTC
V: TRBV12-3/TRBV12-4; size: NA; J: TRBJ2-7; D: NA; CDR3: CASSPFLGRVAHEQYF; DNA: TGTGCCAGCAGTCCCTTTTTGGGGCGGGTGGCGCACGAGCAGTACTTC
V: TRBV12-3/TRBV12-4; size: NA; J: TRBJ1-4; D: TRBD1; CDR3: CASSEPGQGVGRWEKLFF; DNA: TGTGCCAGCAGTGAACCGGGACAGGGGGTCGGAAGATGGGAAAAACTGTTTTTT
V: TRBV6-1; size: few; J: TRBJ2-5; D: NA; CDR3: CASGPGGSQETQYF; DNA: TGTGCCAGCGGTCCCGGAGGCTCCCAAGAGACCCAGTACTTC
V: TRBV6-2/TRBV6-3; size: NA; J: TRBJ1-2; D: NA; CDR3: CASSFALFEPSDSNYGYTF; DNA: TGTGCCAGCAGTTTTGCTCTGTTCGAACCCAGCGATTCTAACTATGGCTACACCTTC
V: TRBV20-1; size: few; J: TRBJ1-2; D: NA; CDR3: CSARPGQSNYGYTF; DNA: TGCAGTGCTAGGCCGGGACAAAGTAACTATGGCTACACCTTC
V: TRBV7-2; size: few; J: TRBJ1-2; D: TRBD1; CDR3: CASSQGTGDGYGYTF; DNA: TGTGCCAGCAGCCAAGGAACAGGGGATGGGTATGGCTACACCTTC
V: TRBV6-5; size: few; J: TRBJ1-2; D: TRBD1; CDR3: CASSYSRGTGAGYTF; DNA: TGTGCCAGCAGTTACTCCCGAGGGACAGGGGCTGGCTACACCTTC
V: TRBV28; size: NA; J: TRBJ2-7; D: NA; CDR3: CASSLYFGTSHEQYF; DNA: TGTGCCAGCAGTTTATATTTCGGGACCTCTCACGAGCAGTACTTC
V: TRBV11-3; size: few; J: TRBJ2-1; D: NA; CDR3: CASSFGPTYNEQFF; DNA: TGTGCCAGCAGCTTTGGACCTACCTACAATGAGCAGTTCTTC
V: TRBV9; size: NA; J: TRBJ1-1; D: TRBD1; CDR3: CASSVVGTGDTEAFF; DNA: TGTGCCAGCAGCGTAGTCGGGACAGGGGACACTGAAGCTTTCTTT
V: TRBV28; size: NA; J: TRBJ2-3; D: TRBD1; CDR3: CASSFLDRATDTQYF; DNA: TGTGCCAGCAGTTTCTTGGACAGGGCCACAGATACGCAGTATTTT
V: TRBV27; size: few; J: TRBJ1-5; D: NA; CDR3: CASSLRWELMGSNQPQHF; DNA: TGTGCCAGCAGTTTAAGGTGGGAGTTGATGGGAAGCAATCAGCCCCAGCATTTT
V: TRBV12-3/TRBV12-4; size: NA; J: TRBJ1-2; D: NA; CDR3: CASHPLPGAVYGYTF; DNA: TGTGCCAGCCACCCGCTCCCTGGGGCCGTCTATGGCTACACCTTC
V: TRBV5-5; size: NA; J: TRBJ1-3; D: NA; CDR3: CASSSPGRSSGNTIYF; DNA: TGTGCCAGCAGCTCTCCGGGACGGAGCTCTGGAAACACCATATATTTT
V: TRBV5-1; size: NA; J: TRBJ2-7; D: NA; CDR3: CASSPEGDEQYF; DNA: TGCGCCAGCAGCCCAGAGGGGGACGAGCAGTACTTC
V: TRBV6-1; size: NA; J: TRBJ2-7; D: TRBD2; CDR3: CASSPLGLVPYEQYF; DNA: TGTGCCAGCAGCCCTCTGGGACTAGTCCCCTACGAGCAGTACTTC
V: TRBV20-1; size: NA; J: TRBJ1-2; D: NA; CDR3: CSFWQGSLPIYGYTF; DNA: TGCAGTTTTTGGCAGGGGAGTCTCCCTATCTATGGCTACACCTTC
V: TRBV6-1; size: NA; J: TRBJ1-1; D: NA; CDR3: CASNIRAMNTEAFF; DNA: TGTGCCAGCAATATCAGGGCGATGAACACTGAAGCTTTCTTT
V: TRBV12-3/TRBV12-4; size: NA; J: TRBJ2-7; D: TRBD2; CDR3: CASSAAGTSGRYEQYF; DNA: TGTGCCAGCAGTGCAGCCGGGACTAGCGGGAGGTACGAGCAGTACTTC
V: TRBV7-2; size: once; J: TRBJ1-3; D: NA; CDR3: CASSFGATGNTIYF; DNA: TGTGCCAGCAGCTTTGGGGCGACTGGAAACACCATATATTTT
V: TRBV6-1; size: NA; J: TRBJ2-1; D: NA; CDR3: CASSEKGTVDYEQFF; DNA: TGTGCCAGCAGTGAAAAAGGTACAGTCGACTATGAGCAGTTCTTC
V: TRBV9; size: NA; J: TRBJ1-2; D: NA; CDR3: CASSDPPTRYNYGYTF; DNA: TGTGCCAGCAGCGATCCCCCGACCCGGTATAACTATGGCTACACCTTC
V: TRBV10-2; size: few; J: TRBJ2-7; D: TRBD2; CDR3: CASSERVAGTLSSYEQYF; DNA: TGCGCCAGCAGTGAGAGGGTAGCGGGGACTTTAAGCTCCTACGAGCAGTACTTC
V: TRBV24-1; size: NA; J: TRBJ1-2; D: TRBD1; CDR3: CATSDTDRSHGYTF; DNA: TGTGCCACCAGTGATACGGACAGGAGCCATGGCTACACCTTC
V: TRBV28; size: NA; J: TRBJ2-1; D: TRBD2; CDR3: CASTNGLAGSSYNEQFF; DNA: TGTGCCAGCACCAACGGACTAGCGGGCAGCTCCTACAATGAGCAGTTCTTC
V: TRBV9; size: NA; J: TRBJ2-7; D: NA; CDR3: CASPSGRGRNEQYF; DNA: TGTGCCAGCCCTTCGGGCAGGGGAAGAAACGAGCAGTACTTC
V: TRBV5-4; size: once; J: TRBJ2-7; D: TRBD2; CDR3: CASSLLTSGTYEQYF; DNA: TGTGCCAGCAGCCTGTTGACTAGCGGCACCTACGAGCAGTACTTC
V: TRBV12-3/TRBV12-4; size: many; J: TRBJ2-2; D: NA; CDR3: CASSLQRNTGELFF; DNA: TGTGCCAGCAGTTTGCAGAGGAACACCGGGGAGCTGTTTTTT
V: TRBV12-3/TRBV12-4; size: many; J: TRBJ1-2; D: NA; CDR3: CASRQQGLNYGYTF; DNA: TGTGCCAGCAGGCAACAGGGACTTAACTATGGCTACACCTTC
V: TRBV29-1; size: NA; J: TRBJ1-1; D: NA; CDR3: CSVEPRQGEAFF; DNA: TGCAGCGTTGAACCCAGGCAGGGTGAAGCTTTCTTT
V: TRBV29-1; size: NA; J: TRBJ2-7; D: NA; CDR3: CSVVFPAGNRDKHEQYF; DNA: TGCAGCGTTGTCTTTCCGGCAGGTAATCGGGATAAGCACGAGCAGTACTTC
V: TRBV12-3/TRBV12-4; size: NA; J: TRBJ1-1; D: TRBD1; CDR3: CASSSHTGVNTEAFF; DNA: TGTGCCAGCAGTTCTCACACAGGGGTGAACACTGAAGCTTTCTTT